A selection of T cell receptor beta chains follows, all from one sample in a study of cytomegalovirus exposure and HLA in healthy donors. Using immunoSEQ multiplex PCR, the repertoire was profiled, and TCRdb retains in-frame clones only, with some absent. The sample carries some 120,000 clones, around 83% recorded once. Input material: PBMCs. These receptors all come from a woman aged 25 to 45 in good health and CMV-seropositive. Each CDR3 is given with its conserved first and last residue. Each record gives: D gene, CDR3 length, V gene, clone size, J gene, CDR3 DNA, CDR3 protein. D genes are given only for firm matches. Part of the rows lack a size; the others show once, few, many or a class for expanded clones.

d_call: -; cdr3_length: 14; v_call: TRBV5-1; clone_size: -; j_call: TRBJ2-2; cdr3_nt: TGCGCCAGCAGGAGGGCGGGTAGCACCGGGGAGCTGTTTTTT; cdr3_aa: CASRRAGSTGELFF
d_call: -; cdr3_length: 12; v_call: TRBV2; clone_size: -; j_call: TRBJ1-1; cdr3_nt: TGTGCCAGCAGTACGGAGAACTCTGAAGCTTTCTTT; cdr3_aa: CASSTENSEAFF
d_call: TRBD1; cdr3_length: 15; v_call: TRBV5-1; clone_size: -; j_call: TRBJ2-7; cdr3_nt: TGCGCCAGCTGCCCCGAGGACAGGCCTTCCTACGAGCAGTACTTC; cdr3_aa: CASCPEDRPSYEQYF
d_call: -; cdr3_length: 12; v_call: TRBV6-5; clone_size: -; j_call: TRBJ1-2; cdr3_nt: TGTGCCAGCAGTTCCGGTTATGATGGCTACACCTTC; cdr3_aa: CASSSGYDGYTF
d_call: -; cdr3_length: 15; v_call: TRBV5-1; clone_size: -; j_call: TRBJ2-5; cdr3_nt: TGCGCCAGCAGCTTGGCCTTGACTAATATGGAAACCCAGTACTTC; cdr3_aa: CASSLALTNMETQYF
d_call: TRBD1; cdr3_length: 14; v_call: TRBV9; clone_size: -; j_call: TRBJ1-5; cdr3_nt: TGTGCCAGCAGCCCCGGCAGGGGGCGGCAGCCCCAGCATTTT; cdr3_aa: CASSPGRGRQPQHF
d_call: TRBD2; cdr3_length: 15; v_call: TRBV6-5; clone_size: -; j_call: TRBJ2-2; cdr3_nt: TGTGCCAGCAGTTACACGACTAGCGAGGGCGGGGAGCTGTTTTTT; cdr3_aa: CASSYTTSEGGELFF
d_call: -; cdr3_length: 15; v_call: TRBV5-8; clone_size: few; j_call: TRBJ2-1; cdr3_nt: TGTGCCAGCAGCTTGGGAGGGAGCTCCTACAATGAGCAGTTCTTC; cdr3_aa: CASSLGGSSYNEQFF
d_call: -; cdr3_length: 15; v_call: TRBV7-9; clone_size: -; j_call: TRBJ1-2; cdr3_nt: TGTTCCAGCAGTTCCCTGCGGACAGAGGGTAATGGCTACACCTTC; cdr3_aa: CSSSSLRTEGNGYTF
d_call: -; cdr3_length: 16; v_call: TRBV15; clone_size: -; j_call: TRBJ2-4; cdr3_nt: TGTGCCACCAGCTCACATCCGGGATTTGCCAAAAACATTCAGTACTTC; cdr3_aa: CATSSHPGFAKNIQYF
d_call: TRBD2; cdr3_length: 15; v_call: TRBV9; clone_size: -; j_call: TRBJ2-7; cdr3_nt: TGTGCCAGCAGCTCCGGCGGGGGGCTCTCCTACGAGCAGTACTTC; cdr3_aa: CASSSGGGLSYEQYF
d_call: -; cdr3_length: 15; v_call: TRBV2; clone_size: -; j_call: TRBJ2-7; cdr3_nt: TGTGCCAGCCTAAACGGTGGGGCGGGGTTCAACGAGCAGTACTTC; cdr3_aa: CASLNGGAGFNEQYF
d_call: -; cdr3_length: 14; v_call: TRBV28; clone_size: -; j_call: TRBJ1-2; cdr3_nt: TGTGCCAGCAGCTTTAGACCAGGGGTCTATGGCTACACCTTC; cdr3_aa: CASSFRPGVYGYTF
d_call: TRBD2; cdr3_length: 14; v_call: TRBV27; clone_size: -; j_call: TRBJ2-1; cdr3_nt: TGTGCCAGCAGTTTGGGACTAGGCCAAATGGTGCAGTTCTTC; cdr3_aa: CASSLGLGQMVQFF
d_call: TRBD1; cdr3_length: 15; v_call: TRBV7-3; clone_size: few; j_call: TRBJ2-7; cdr3_nt: TGTGCCAGCAGCTTAGAGGGACAGGGGTCCTACGAGCAGTACTTC; cdr3_aa: CASSLEGQGSYEQYF
d_call: TRBD1; cdr3_length: 16; v_call: TRBV19; clone_size: -; j_call: TRBJ2-5; cdr3_nt: TGTGCCAGTAGAAGCCGGGACAGGGCGTTACAAGAGACCCAGTACTTC; cdr3_aa: CASRSRDRALQETQYF
d_call: -; cdr3_length: 12; v_call: TRBV19; clone_size: once; j_call: TRBJ1-1; cdr3_nt: TGTGCCAGTAACATGGGCTTCACTGAAGCTTTCTTT; cdr3_aa: CASNMGFTEAFF
d_call: -; cdr3_length: 13; v_call: TRBV6-5; clone_size: -; j_call: TRBJ2-1; cdr3_nt: TGTGCCAGCAGTTATAGTTCCTACAATGAGCAGTTCTTC; cdr3_aa: CASSYSSYNEQFF
d_call: -; cdr3_length: 16; v_call: TRBV9; clone_size: -; j_call: TRBJ2-6; cdr3_nt: TGTGCCAGCAGCTTAACGACAAGCTCTGGGGCCAACGTCCTGACTTTC; cdr3_aa: CASSLTTSSGANVLTF
d_call: -; cdr3_length: 14; v_call: TRBV11-2; clone_size: -; j_call: TRBJ2-1; cdr3_nt: TGTGCCAGCAGCACCCCTCCGGCGGGTCTTGAGCAGTTCTTC; cdr3_aa: CASSTPPAGLEQFF
d_call: -; cdr3_length: 13; v_call: TRBV6-6; clone_size: -; j_call: TRBJ1-2; cdr3_nt: TGTGCCAGCCGGGACTCTCCTTCGGGGGGCTACACCTTC; cdr3_aa: CASRDSPSGGYTF
d_call: TRBD2; cdr3_length: 15; v_call: TRBV4-2; clone_size: -; j_call: TRBJ2-3; cdr3_nt: TGTGCCGGCAGCCAAACTAGCGGGGTCACAGATACGCAGTATTTT; cdr3_aa: CAGSQTSGVTDTQYF
d_call: TRBD1; cdr3_length: 16; v_call: TRBV5-6; clone_size: -; j_call: TRBJ1-2; cdr3_nt: TGTGCCAGCAGCTTGCCAGGATGGGACAGCCGATATGGCTACACCTTC; cdr3_aa: CASSLPGWDSRYGYTF
d_call: -; cdr3_length: 14; v_call: TRBV6-5; clone_size: -; j_call: TRBJ2-7; cdr3_nt: TGTGCCAGCACCCCGGGACTCCTCTCCTACGAGCAGTACTTC; cdr3_aa: CASTPGLLSYEQYF
d_call: -; cdr3_length: 13; v_call: TRBV7-3; clone_size: once; j_call: TRBJ2-2; cdr3_nt: TGTGCCAGCAGGGTCGGACAAGGCCGGGAGCTGTTTTTT; cdr3_aa: CASRVGQGRELFF
d_call: -; cdr3_length: 14; v_call: TRBV30; clone_size: -; j_call: TRBJ2-1; cdr3_nt: TGTGCCTGGAATCCGACGGGTCCGGGCAATGAGCAGTTCTTC; cdr3_aa: CAWNPTGPGNEQFF
d_call: TRBD2; cdr3_length: 15; v_call: TRBV10-3; clone_size: -; j_call: TRBJ2-1; cdr3_nt: TGTGCCATCCGTCCCGGGACTAGCCGGGAGCATGAGCAGTTCTTC; cdr3_aa: CAIRPGTSREHEQFF
d_call: TRBD2; cdr3_length: 19; v_call: TRBV7-3; clone_size: -; j_call: TRBJ2-3; cdr3_nt: TGTGCCAGCAGCTTATCCCCTCTGGGTACGGGGGGGACCACAGATACGCAGTATTTT; cdr3_aa: CASSLSPLGTGGTTDTQYF
d_call: -; cdr3_length: 12; v_call: TRBV7-9; clone_size: -; j_call: TRBJ2-2; cdr3_nt: TGTGCCAGCAGCCCTAGGACCGGGGAGCTGTTTTTT; cdr3_aa: CASSPRTGELFF
d_call: TRBD2; cdr3_length: 17; v_call: TRBV2; clone_size: few; j_call: TRBJ2-5; cdr3_nt: TGTGCCAGCAGTGAAGCCCCCCCCTTTAGCGGGAGTGAGACCCAGTACTTC; cdr3_aa: CASSEAPPFSGSETQYF
d_call: -; cdr3_length: 12; v_call: TRBV2; clone_size: -; j_call: TRBJ1-5; cdr3_nt: TGTGCCAGCGGCAGTGGCAATCAGCCCCAGCATTTT; cdr3_aa: CASGSGNQPQHF
d_call: -; cdr3_length: 12; v_call: TRBV7-9; clone_size: few; j_call: TRBJ1-6; cdr3_nt: TGTGCCAGCAGCGAACAGCATTCACCCCTCCACTTT; cdr3_aa: CASSEQHSPLHF
d_call: -; cdr3_length: 12; v_call: TRBV10-1; clone_size: -; j_call: TRBJ2-5; cdr3_nt: TGCGCCAGCAGTGAGGACTTAGAGACCCAGTACTTC; cdr3_aa: CASSEDLETQYF
d_call: -; cdr3_length: 15; v_call: TRBV6-5; clone_size: once; j_call: TRBJ2-2; cdr3_nt: TGTGCCAGCAGACCCCCAGGGGCGGACACCGGGGAGCTGTTTTTT; cdr3_aa: CASRPPGADTGELFF
d_call: -; cdr3_length: 17; v_call: TRBV5-1; clone_size: -; j_call: TRBJ1-1; cdr3_nt: TGCGCCAGCAGCTTGGCCGGAATGCAGGGTGTAAACACTGAAGCTTTCTTT; cdr3_aa: CASSLAGMQGVNTEAFF
d_call: TRBD1; cdr3_length: 16; v_call: TRBV27; clone_size: -; j_call: TRBJ2-3; cdr3_nt: TGTGCCAGCAGACGCCGACAGGGTTTTAGCACAGATACGCAGTATTTT; cdr3_aa: CASRRRQGFSTDTQYF
d_call: -; cdr3_length: 15; v_call: TRBV15; clone_size: -; j_call: TRBJ2-1; cdr3_nt: TGTGCCACCAGCAGGGACAGCCTCTACTACAATGAGCAGTTCTTC; cdr3_aa: CATSRDSLYYNEQFF
d_call: -; cdr3_length: 14; v_call: TRBV6-1; clone_size: -; j_call: TRBJ2-4; cdr3_nt: TGTGCCAGCAGAGGGGAGGGGGGGAAAAACATTCAGTACTTC; cdr3_aa: CASRGEGGKNIQYF
d_call: TRBD2; cdr3_length: 15; v_call: TRBV30; clone_size: once; j_call: TRBJ2-1; cdr3_nt: TGTGCCTGGAGTTTCGGGGGGAGCTCCTACAATGAGCAGTTCTTC; cdr3_aa: CAWSFGGSSYNEQFF
d_call: TRBD1; cdr3_length: 13; v_call: TRBV30; clone_size: once; j_call: TRBJ1-2; cdr3_nt: TGTGCCTGGAGACGGGACAGGGACTATGGCTACACCTTC; cdr3_aa: CAWRRDRDYGYTF
d_call: TRBD1; cdr3_length: 16; v_call: TRBV7-8; clone_size: once; j_call: TRBJ2-1; cdr3_nt: TGTGCCAGCAGCTTAGAAAGTGAGGGGACAGACAATGAGCAGTTCTTC; cdr3_aa: CASSLESEGTDNEQFF
d_call: -; cdr3_length: 13; v_call: TRBV7-8; clone_size: -; j_call: TRBJ2-2; cdr3_nt: TGTGCCAGCAGCCCGACTAAGGGCGGGGAGCTGTTTTTT; cdr3_aa: CASSPTKGGELFF
d_call: -; cdr3_length: 11; v_call: TRBV27; clone_size: -; j_call: TRBJ2-1; cdr3_nt: TGTGCCAGCAGTTTTCGGAATGAGCAGTTCTTC; cdr3_aa: CASSFRNEQFF
d_call: -; cdr3_length: 20; v_call: TRBV2; clone_size: -; j_call: TRBJ2-6; cdr3_nt: TGTGCCAGCAGTGAAGCACCGCTTCGGACAGTCAGCTCTGGGGCCAACGTCCTGACTTTC; cdr3_aa: CASSEAPLRTVSSGANVLTF
d_call: TRBD2; cdr3_length: 17; v_call: TRBV27; clone_size: -; j_call: TRBJ2-2; cdr3_nt: TGTGCCAGCAGCTATGGGACTAGCGGGGGGAGCACCGGGGAGCTGTTTTTT; cdr3_aa: CASSYGTSGGSTGELFF
d_call: TRBD1; cdr3_length: 14; v_call: TRBV30; clone_size: -; j_call: TRBJ1-1; cdr3_nt: TGTGCCTGGAGTCCTGACAGGGGCCTATCTGAAGCTTTCTTT; cdr3_aa: CAWSPDRGLSEAFF